Listed here is a single TCR beta chain. This record belongs to a study of cytomegalovirus exposure and HLA in healthy donors. Primers included in the PCR were 60 Vbeta and 13 Jbeta primers. As processed by the authors: The count from a later analysis was tens of millions of unique TCR beta chains, some 11 million of them shared. Sequencing was performed with immunoSEQ multiplex PCR; in TCRdb, only in-frame clones are kept and a portion is missing. That table gives V, J and clone size, and the DNA gave D and trimming. The table has 150,000 to 200,000 clones, 75% to 85% seen once. CDR3 length: 13 amino acids. Trimming took 4 bases from V and 8 from J, leaving 13 bases between them. Germline assignment: CDR1 SGHRS and CDR2 YFSETQ.

Material: PBMCs. The source is a man between 45 and 60 years old in good health and CMV-seropositive. The V call is TRBV5-1, the J call TRBJ1-5, with D maybe TRBD1 (6 bases). The CDR3 nucleotides are TGCGCCAGCAGCCCGGGGAGGGGGGAGCCCCAGCATTTT. This sequence encodes CASSPGRGEPQHF. Looking up the rest from reference TRBV5-1 and TRBJ1-5 gives the full variable domain: KAGVTQTPRYLIKTRGQQVTLSCSPISGHRSVSWYQQTPGQGLQFLFEYFSETQRNKGNFPGRFSGRQFSNSRSEMNVSTLELGDSALYLCASSPGRGEPQHFGDGTRLSIL.